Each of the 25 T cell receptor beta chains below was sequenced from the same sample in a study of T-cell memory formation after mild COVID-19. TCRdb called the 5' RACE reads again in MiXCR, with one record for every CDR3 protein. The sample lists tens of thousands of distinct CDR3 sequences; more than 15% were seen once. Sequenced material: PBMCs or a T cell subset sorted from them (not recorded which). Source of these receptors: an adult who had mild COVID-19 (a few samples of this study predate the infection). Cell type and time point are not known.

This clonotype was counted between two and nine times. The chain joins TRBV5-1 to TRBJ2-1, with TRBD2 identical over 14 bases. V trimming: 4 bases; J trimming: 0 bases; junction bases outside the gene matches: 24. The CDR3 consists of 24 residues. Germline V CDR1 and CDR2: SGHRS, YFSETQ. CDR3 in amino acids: CASSGKMPGLAGVLPLSSYNEQFF. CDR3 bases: TGCGCCAGCAGCGGAAAGATGCCGGGACTAGCGGGAGTTTTGCCCCTCAGCTCCTACAATGAGCAGTTCTTC.

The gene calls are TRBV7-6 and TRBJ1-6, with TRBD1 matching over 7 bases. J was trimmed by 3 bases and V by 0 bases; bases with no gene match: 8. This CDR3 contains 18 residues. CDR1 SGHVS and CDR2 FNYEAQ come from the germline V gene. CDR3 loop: CASSLAPTGSDYNSPLHF. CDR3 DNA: TGTGCCAGCAGCTTAGCCCCGACAGGGAGTGACTATAATTCACCCCTCCACTTT.

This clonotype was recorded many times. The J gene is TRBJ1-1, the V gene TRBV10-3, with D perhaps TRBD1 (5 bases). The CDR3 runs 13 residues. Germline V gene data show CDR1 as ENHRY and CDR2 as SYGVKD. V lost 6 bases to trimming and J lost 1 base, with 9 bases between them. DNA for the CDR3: TGTGCCATCAGCGGGACGGGGAACACTGAAGCTTTCTTT. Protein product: CAISGTGNTEAFF.

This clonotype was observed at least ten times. CDR3 sequence (DNA): TGTGCCAGCGGGGATATGGGCTCCTACAATGAGCAGTTCTTC. It specifies CASGDMGSYNEQFF. The chain joins TRBV12-3 or TRBV12-4 to TRBJ2-1; D unresolved. Trimming removed 8 bases at V and 0 bases at J, with 11 bases between. The CDR3 loop spans 14 amino acids.

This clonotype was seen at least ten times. CDR3 sequence: CASGTVGGAGDRNSPLHF. In DNA form, the CDR3 reads TGTGCCAGTGGGACGGTCGGGGGCGCGGGAGATCGGAATTCACCCCTCCACTTT. The genes are TRBV19 and TRBJ1-6, with D perhaps matching TRBD1 (6 bases). Trimming stripped 8 bases from V and 7 bases from J, with 27 bases between. CDR1 and CDR2 from the germline V gene are LNHDA and SQIVND (reference sequence). CDR3 size: 18 residues. The full variable domain, completed using reference TRBV19 and TRBJ1-6, is DGGITQSPKYLFRKEGQNVTLSCEQNLNHDAMYWYRQDPGQGLRLIYYSQIVNDFQKGDIAEGYSVSREKKESFPLTVTSAQKNPTAFYLCASGTVGGAGDRNSPLHFGNGTRLTVT.

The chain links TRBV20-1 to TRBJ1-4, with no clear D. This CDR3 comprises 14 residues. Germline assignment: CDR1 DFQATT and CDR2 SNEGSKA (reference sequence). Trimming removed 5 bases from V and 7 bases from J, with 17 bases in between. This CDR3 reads CSACLWRSCEKLFF. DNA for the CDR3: TGCAGTGCTTGTCTCTGGAGGAGCTGTGAAAAACTGTTTTTT.

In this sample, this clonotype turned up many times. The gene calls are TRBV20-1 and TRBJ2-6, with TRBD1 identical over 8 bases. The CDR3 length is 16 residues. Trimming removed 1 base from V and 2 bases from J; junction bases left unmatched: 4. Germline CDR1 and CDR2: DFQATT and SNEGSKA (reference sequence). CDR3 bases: TGCAGTGCTAGAGGGACAGGGACCCCTGGGGCCAACGTCCTGACTTTC. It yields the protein CSARGTGTPGANVLTF.

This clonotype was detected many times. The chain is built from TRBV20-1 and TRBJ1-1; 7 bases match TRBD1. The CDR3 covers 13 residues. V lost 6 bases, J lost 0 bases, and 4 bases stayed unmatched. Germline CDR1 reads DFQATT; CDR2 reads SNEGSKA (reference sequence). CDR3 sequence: CSATQGMNTEAFF. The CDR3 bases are TGCAGTGCCACACAGGGGATGAACACTGAAGCTTTCTTT.

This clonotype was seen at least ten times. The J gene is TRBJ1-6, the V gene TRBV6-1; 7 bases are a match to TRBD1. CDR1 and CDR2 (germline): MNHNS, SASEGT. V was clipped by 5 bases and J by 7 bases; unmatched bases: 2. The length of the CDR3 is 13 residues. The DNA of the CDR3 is TGTGCCAGCAGTACAGGGGCGAATTCACCCCTCCACTTT. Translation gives CASSTGANSPLHF.

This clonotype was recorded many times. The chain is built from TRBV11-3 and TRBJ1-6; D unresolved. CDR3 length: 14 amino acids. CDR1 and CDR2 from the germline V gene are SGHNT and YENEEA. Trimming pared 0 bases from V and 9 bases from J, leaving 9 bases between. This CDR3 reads CASSLDGISSPLHF. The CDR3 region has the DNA TGTGCCAGCAGCTTAGATGGGATCTCTTCACCCCTCCACTTT.

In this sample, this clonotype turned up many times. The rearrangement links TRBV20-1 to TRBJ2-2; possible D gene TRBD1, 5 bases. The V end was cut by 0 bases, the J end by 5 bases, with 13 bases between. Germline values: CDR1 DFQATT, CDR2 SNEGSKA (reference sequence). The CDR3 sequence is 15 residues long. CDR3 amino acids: CSARDATQGTGELFF. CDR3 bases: TGCAGTGCTAGAGATGCGACCCAGGGTACCGGGGAGCTGTTTTTT.

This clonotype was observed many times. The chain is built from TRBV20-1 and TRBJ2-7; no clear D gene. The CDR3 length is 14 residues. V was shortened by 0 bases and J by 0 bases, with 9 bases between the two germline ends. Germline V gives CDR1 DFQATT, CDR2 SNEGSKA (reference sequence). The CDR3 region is CSARDLQSSYEQYF. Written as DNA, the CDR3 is TGCAGTGCTAGAGATTTACAAAGCTCCTACGAGCAGTACTTC.

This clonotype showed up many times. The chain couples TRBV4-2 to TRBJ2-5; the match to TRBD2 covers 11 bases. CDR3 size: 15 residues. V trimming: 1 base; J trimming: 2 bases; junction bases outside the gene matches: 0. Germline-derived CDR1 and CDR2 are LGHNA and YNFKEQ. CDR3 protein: CASSQGLAGQETQYF. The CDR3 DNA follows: TGTGCCAGCAGCCAAGGACTAGCGGGGCAAGAGACCCAGTACTTC.

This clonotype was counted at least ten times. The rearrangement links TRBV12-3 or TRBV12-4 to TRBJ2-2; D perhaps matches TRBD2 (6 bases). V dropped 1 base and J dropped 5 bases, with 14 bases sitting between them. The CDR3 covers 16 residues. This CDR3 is CASSLGLGRGTGELFF. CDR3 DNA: TGTGCCAGCAGTTTAGGGCTGGGCCGGGGGACCGGGGAGCTGTTTTTT.

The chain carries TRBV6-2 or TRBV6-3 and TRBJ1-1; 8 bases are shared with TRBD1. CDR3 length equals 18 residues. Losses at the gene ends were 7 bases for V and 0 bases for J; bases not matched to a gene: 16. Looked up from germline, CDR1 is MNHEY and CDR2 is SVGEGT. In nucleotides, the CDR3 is TGTGCCAGCAAAATATCAGGGGGCGTTGGGTTCATGAACACTGAAGCTTTCTTT. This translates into CASKISGGVGFMNTEAFF.

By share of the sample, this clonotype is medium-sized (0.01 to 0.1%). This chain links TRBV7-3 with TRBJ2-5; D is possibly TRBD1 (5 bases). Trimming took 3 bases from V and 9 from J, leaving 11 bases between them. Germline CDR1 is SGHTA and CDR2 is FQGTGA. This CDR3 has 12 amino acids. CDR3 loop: CASSFSGKPQYF. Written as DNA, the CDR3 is TGTGCCAGCAGCTTCTCAGGGAAGCCCCAGTACTTC. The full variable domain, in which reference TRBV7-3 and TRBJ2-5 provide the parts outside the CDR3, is GAGVSQTPSNKVTEKGKYVELRCDPISGHTALYWYRQSLGQGPEFLIYFQGTGAADDSGLPNDRFFAVRPEGSVSTLKIQRTERGDSAVYLCASSFSGKPQYFGPGTRLLVL.

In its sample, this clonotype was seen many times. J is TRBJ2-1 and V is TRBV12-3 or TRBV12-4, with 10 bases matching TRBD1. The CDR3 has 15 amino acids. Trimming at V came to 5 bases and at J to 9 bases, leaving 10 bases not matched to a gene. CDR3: CASSPGTGVSIEQFF. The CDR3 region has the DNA TGTGCCAGCAGTCCCGGGACAGGGGTGTCAATTGAGCAGTTCTTC.

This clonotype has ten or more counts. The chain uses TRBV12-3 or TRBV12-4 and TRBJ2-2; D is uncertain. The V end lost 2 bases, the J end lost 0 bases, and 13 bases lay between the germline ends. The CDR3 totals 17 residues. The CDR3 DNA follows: TGTGCCAGCAGTTTAAGGCGGAGCTTGTCGAACACCGGGGAGCTGTTTTTT. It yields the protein CASSLRRSLSNTGELFF.

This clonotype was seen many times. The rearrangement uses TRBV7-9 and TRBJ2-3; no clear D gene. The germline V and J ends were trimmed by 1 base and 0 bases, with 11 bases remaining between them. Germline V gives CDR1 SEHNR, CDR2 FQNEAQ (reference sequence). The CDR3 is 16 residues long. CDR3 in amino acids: CASSLGNIASTDTQYF. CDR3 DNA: TGTGCCAGCAGCTTAGGGAACATTGCAAGCACAGATACGCAGTATTTT.

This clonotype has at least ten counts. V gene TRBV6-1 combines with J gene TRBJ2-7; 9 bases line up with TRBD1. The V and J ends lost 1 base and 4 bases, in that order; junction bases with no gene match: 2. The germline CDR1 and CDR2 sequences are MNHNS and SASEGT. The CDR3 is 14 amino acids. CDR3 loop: CASSEDRGRYEQYF. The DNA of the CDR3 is TGTGCCAGCAGTGAAGACAGGGGGCGGTACGAGCAGTACTTC.

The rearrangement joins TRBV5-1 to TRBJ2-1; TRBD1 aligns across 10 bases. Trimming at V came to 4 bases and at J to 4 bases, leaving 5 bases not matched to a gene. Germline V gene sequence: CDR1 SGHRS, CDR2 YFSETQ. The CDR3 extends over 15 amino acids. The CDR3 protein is CASSAGTGDYNEQFF. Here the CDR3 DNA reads TGCGCCAGCAGCGCCGGGACAGGGGATTACAATGAGCAGTTCTTC.

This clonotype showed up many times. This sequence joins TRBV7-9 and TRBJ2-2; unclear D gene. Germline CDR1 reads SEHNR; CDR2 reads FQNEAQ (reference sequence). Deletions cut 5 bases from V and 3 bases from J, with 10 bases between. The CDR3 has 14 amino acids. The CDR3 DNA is TGTGCCAGCAGCCGAAATATTCACACCGGGGAGCTGTTTTTT. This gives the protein CASSRNIHTGELFF. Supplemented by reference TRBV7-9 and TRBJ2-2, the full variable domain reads DTGVSQNPRHKITKRGQNVTFRCDPISEHNRLYWYRQTLGQGPEFLTYFQNEAQLEKSRLLSDRFSAERPKGSFSTLEIQRTEQGDSAMYLCASSRNIHTGELFFGEGSRLTVL.

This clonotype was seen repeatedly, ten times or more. The CDR3 DNA follows: TGTGCCAGTAGTAACCGGGACCGCTTAGAGCAGTTCTTC. Amino acid sequence: CASSNRDRLEQFF. V usage is TRBV19 and J usage is TRBJ2-1, with D tentatively TRBD1 or TRBD2 (5 bases each). CDR1 is LNHDA and CDR2 is SQIVND in the germline V gene (reference sequence). The length of the CDR3 is 13 residues. The V gene lost 4 bases and the J gene lost 10 bases, with 14 bases spanning the gap.

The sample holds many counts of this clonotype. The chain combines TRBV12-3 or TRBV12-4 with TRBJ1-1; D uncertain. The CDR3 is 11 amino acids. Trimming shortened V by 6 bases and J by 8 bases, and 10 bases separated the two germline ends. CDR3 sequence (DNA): TGTGCCAGCAGAAAAGAAGTGGAAGCTTTCTTT. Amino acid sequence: CASRKEVEAFF.

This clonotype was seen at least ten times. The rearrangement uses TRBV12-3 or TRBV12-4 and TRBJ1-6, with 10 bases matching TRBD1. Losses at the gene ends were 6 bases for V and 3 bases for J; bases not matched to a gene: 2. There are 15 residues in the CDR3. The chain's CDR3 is CASSGQGVYNSPLHF. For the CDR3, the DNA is TGTGCCAGCAGCGGACAGGGGGTCTATAATTCACCCCTCCACTTT.